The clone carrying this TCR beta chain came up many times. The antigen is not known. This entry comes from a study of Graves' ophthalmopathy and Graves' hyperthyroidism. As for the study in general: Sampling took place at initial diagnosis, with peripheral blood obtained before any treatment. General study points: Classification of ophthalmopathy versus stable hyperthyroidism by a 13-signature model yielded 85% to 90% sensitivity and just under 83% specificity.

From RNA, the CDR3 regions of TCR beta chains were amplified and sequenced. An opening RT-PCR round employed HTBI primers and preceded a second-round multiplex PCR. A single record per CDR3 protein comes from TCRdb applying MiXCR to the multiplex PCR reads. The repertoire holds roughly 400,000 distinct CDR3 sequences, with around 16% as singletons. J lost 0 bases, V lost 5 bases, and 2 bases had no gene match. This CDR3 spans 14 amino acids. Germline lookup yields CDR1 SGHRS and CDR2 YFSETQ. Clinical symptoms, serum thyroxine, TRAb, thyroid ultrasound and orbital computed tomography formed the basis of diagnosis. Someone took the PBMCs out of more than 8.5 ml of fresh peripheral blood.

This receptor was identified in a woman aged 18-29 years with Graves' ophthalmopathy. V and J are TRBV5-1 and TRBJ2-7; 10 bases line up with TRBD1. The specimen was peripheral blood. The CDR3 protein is CASRGQGYSYEQYF. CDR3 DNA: TGCGCCAGCAGGGGACAGGGGTACTCCTACGAGCAGTACTTC.